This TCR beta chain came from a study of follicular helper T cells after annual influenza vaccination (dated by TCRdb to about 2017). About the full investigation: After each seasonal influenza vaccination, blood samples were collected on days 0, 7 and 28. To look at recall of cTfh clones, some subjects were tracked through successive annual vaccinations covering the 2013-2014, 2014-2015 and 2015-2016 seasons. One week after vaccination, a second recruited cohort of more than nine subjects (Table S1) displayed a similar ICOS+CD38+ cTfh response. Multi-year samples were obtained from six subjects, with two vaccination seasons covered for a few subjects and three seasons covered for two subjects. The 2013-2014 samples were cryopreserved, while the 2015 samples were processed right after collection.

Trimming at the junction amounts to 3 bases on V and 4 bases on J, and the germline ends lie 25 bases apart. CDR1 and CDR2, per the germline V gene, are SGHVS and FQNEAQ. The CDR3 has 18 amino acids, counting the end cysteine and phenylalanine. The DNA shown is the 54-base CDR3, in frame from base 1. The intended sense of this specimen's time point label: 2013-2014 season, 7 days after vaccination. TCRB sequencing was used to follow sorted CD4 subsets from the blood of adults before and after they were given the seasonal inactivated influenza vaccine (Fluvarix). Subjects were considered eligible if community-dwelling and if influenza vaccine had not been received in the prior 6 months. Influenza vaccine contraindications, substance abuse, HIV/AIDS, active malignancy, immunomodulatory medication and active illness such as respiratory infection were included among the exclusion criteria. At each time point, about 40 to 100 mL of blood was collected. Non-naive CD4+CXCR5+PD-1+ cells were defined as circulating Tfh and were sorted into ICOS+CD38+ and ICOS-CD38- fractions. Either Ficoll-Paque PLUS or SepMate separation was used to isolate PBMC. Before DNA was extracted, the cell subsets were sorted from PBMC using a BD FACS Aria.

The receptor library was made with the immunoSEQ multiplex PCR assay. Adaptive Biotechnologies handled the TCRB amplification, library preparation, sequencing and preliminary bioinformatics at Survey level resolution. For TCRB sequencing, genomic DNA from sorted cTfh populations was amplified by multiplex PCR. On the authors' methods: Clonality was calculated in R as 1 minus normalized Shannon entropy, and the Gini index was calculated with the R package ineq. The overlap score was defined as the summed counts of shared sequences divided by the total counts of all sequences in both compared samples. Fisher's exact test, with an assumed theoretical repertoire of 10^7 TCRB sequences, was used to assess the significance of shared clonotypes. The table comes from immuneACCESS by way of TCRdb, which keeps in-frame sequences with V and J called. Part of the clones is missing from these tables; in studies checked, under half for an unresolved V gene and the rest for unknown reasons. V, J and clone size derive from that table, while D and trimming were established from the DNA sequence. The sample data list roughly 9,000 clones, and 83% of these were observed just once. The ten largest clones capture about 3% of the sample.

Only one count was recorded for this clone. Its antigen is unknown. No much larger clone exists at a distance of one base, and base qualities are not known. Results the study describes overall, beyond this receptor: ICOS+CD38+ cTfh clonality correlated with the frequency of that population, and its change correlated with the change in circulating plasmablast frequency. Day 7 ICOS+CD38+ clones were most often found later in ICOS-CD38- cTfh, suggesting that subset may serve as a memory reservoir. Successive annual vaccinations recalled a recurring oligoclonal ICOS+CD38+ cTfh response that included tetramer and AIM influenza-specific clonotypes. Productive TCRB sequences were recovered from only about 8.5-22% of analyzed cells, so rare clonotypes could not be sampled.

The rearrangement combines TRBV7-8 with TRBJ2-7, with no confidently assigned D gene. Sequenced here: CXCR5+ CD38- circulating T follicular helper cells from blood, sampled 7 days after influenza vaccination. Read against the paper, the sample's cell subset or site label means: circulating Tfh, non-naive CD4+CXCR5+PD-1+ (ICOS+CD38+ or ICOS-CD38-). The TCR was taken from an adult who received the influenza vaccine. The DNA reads TGTGCCAGCAGCTTCCCTTCAGAAATGCGGAGAGTGAAATACGAGCAGTACTTC. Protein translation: CASSFPSEMRRVKYEQYF.